Following are 21 T cell receptor beta chains from one sample sequenced in a study of long-term antiretroviral therapy in people with HIV. The assay used was immunoSEQ (version v3.0), run at survey level. TCRdb's table, derived via immunoSEQ multiplex PCR, lists solely in-frame clones and lacks some. The sample shows around 40,000 clones, roughly 93% of them seen only once. The source material was unsorted PBMCs, sampled 4.1 years after starting antiretroviral therapy. These receptor sequences come from a woman aged 45-65 years with HIV.

The chain is built from TRBV7-8 and TRBJ2-2, with D hard to call. V was cut by 1 base and J by 2 bases, with 8 bases left in between. CDR1 is SGHVS, CDR2 FQNEAQ, per germline. This CDR3 has 15 amino acids. The CDR3 here is CASSLDDGNTGELFF. In DNA form, the CDR3 reads TGTGCCAGCAGCTTAGATGACGGAAACACCGGGGAGCTGTTTTTT.

The table lists this clone with a few counts. The rearrangement links TRBV6-1 to TRBJ2-7; 7 bases match TRBD1. V shed 2 bases and J 2 bases; nucleotides not matched to a gene: 12. CDR3 size: 17 residues. From germline, CDR1 is MNHNS and CDR2 SASEGT. CDR3 nucleotide sequence: TGTGCCAGCAGTGAAAAAAGGACAGGAGATCGCCCCTACGAGCAGTACTTC. It specifies CASSEKRTGDRPYEQYF.

The rearrangement links TRBV6-5 to TRBJ2-3; D is uncertain. Germline CDR1 reads MNHEY; CDR2 reads SVGAGI. The CDR3 extends over 16 amino acids. Trimming shortened V by 1 base and J by 0 bases, and 11 bases separated the two germline ends. CDR3 in DNA: TGTGCCAGCAGTTACTATGGCAGAACTAGCACAGATACGCAGTATTTT. Protein product: CASSYYGRTSTDTQYF.

J is TRBJ2-3 and V is TRBV15; unclear D gene. CDR3 size: 15 residues. Germline values: CDR1 LNHNV, CDR2 YYDKDF (reference sequence). Trimming removed 0 bases from V and 2 bases from J, with 9 bases in between. The CDR3 here is CATSREGLTTDTQYF. CDR3 sequence (DNA): TGTGCCACCAGCAGAGAGGGATTAACCACAGATACGCAGTATTTT.

The rearrangement links TRBV11-3 to TRBJ2-1; TRBD1 or TRBD2 may be the D gene (5 bases each). CDR1 SGHNT and CDR2 YENEEA come from the germline V gene. The CDR3 totals 15 residues. Trimming left V 3 bases short and J 9 bases short, with 18 bases between. CDR3 amino acids: CASSLGPHGKGEQFF. In nucleotides, the CDR3 is TGTGCCAGCAGCTTGGGGCCTCACGGGAAGGGTGAGCAGTTCTTC.

This rearrangement joins TRBV19 to TRBJ1-3, with D perhaps TRBD1 (5 bases). Germline V gene sequence: CDR1 LNHDA, CDR2 SQIVND (reference sequence). This CDR3 region has 15 residues. With 5 bases removed from V and 0 bases from J, the gap between germline ends came to 11 bases. CDR3 nucleotide sequence: TGTGCCAGTAGTCGGGACGGCAACTCTGGAAACACCATATATTTT. Translation gives CASSRDGNSGNTIYF.

V usage is TRBV9 and J usage is TRBJ1-2, with D possibly TRBD1 on 6 matching bases. With 4 bases removed from V and 5 bases from J, the gap between germline ends came to 15 bases. The CDR3 covers 14 residues. Germline V gene data show CDR1 as SGDLS and CDR2 as YYNGEE. The DNA for the CDR3 is TGTGCCAGCAGCATTACAGGGTTGGGGTATGGCTACACCTTC. The encoded protein is CASSITGLGYGYTF.

The chain recombines TRBV30 with TRBJ1-4; no clear D gene. With 1 base removed from V and 8 bases from J, the gap between germline ends came to 8 bases. Germline assignment: CDR1 GTSNPN and CDR2 SVGIG (reference sequence). The CDR3 consists of 12 residues. Written as DNA, the CDR3 is TGTGCCTGGAGTGAACGTTCGGAAAAACTGTTTTTT. Amino acids: CAWSERSEKLFF.

The chain carries TRBV15 and TRBJ2-3; no clear D. The length of the CDR3 is 16 residues. Trimming took off 4 bases at V and 1 base at J, with 15 bases between the two ends. Looked up from germline, CDR1 is LNHNV and CDR2 is YYDKDF (reference sequence). For the CDR3, the DNA is TGTGCCACCAGCAACGGGCAGTCTCGGGGCACAGATACGCAGTATTTT. It encodes CATSNGQSRGTDTQYF.

The V call is TRBV9, the J call TRBJ1-1, with no clear D. The CDR3 extends over 12 amino acids. Trimming shortened V by 2 bases and J by 5 bases, and 7 bases separated the two germline ends. Per the germline V gene, CDR1 is SGDLS and CDR2 is YYNGEE. CDR3 bases: TGTGCCAGCAGCGTTGGGCAGACTGAAGCTTTCTTT. Translated: CASSVGQTEAFF.

In this sample, this clone turned up a few times. This chain joins TRBV5-1 and TRBJ2-7, with 7 bases that match TRBD1. Looked up from germline, CDR1 is SGHRS and CDR2 is YFSETQ. The ends lost 0 bases at V and 0 bases at J; junction bases unmatched: 9. The CDR3 extends over 17 amino acids. CDR3 coding DNA: TGCGCCAGCAGCTTGGATGGGCCGAGACAGGGCTCCTACGAGCAGTACTTC. Translation: CASSLDGPRQGSYEQYF. Together with reference TRBV5-1 and TRBJ2-7, the CDR3 gives the full variable domain: KAGVTQTPRYLIKTRGQQVTLSCSPISGHRSVSWYQQTPGQGLQFLFEYFSETQRNKGNFPGRFSGRQFSNSRSEMNVSTLELGDSALYLCASSLDGPRQGSYEQYFGPGTRLTVT.

V gene TRBV11-3 combines with J gene TRBJ2-5, with D possibly matching TRBD1 (6 bases). CDR3 length: 13 amino acids. Trimming shortened V by 6 bases and J by 3 bases, and 11 bases separated the two germline ends. Germline CDR1 reads SGHNT; CDR2 reads YENEEA. Written as DNA, the CDR3 is TGTGCCAGCAGTAGGACAGCCAAAGAGACCCAGTACTTC. It specifies CASSRTAKETQYF.

This clone was counted a single time. This sequence joins TRBV29-1 and TRBJ1-1; tentatively, D is TRBD1 (5 bases). The CDR3 length is 13 residues. V shed 1 base and J shed 5 bases, with 11 bases lying between them. Germline V gives CDR1 SQVTM, CDR2 ANQGSEA. The CDR3 sequence: CSVEAGGWTEAFF. The DNA for the CDR3 is TGCAGCGTTGAAGCTGGGGGTTGGACTGAAGCTTTCTTT.

The chain has TRBV25-1 and TRBJ1-6, with 10 bases identical to TRBD1. J lost 4 bases, V lost 5 bases, and 8 bases had no gene match. Per germline, CDR1 MGHDK and CDR2 SYGVNS. CDR3 length: 17 residues. As DNA, the CDR3 is TGTGCCAGCAGTACCCAATGGGGACAGGGGTATAATTCACCCCTCCACTTT. Translation: CASSTQWGQGYNSPLHF.

V gene TRBV5-4 combines with J gene TRBJ2-2; either TRBD1 or TRBD2 may supply D (5 bases each). Trimming took off 2 bases at V and 7 bases at J, with 21 bases between the two ends. This CDR3 contains 17 residues. The germline V gene has CDR1 SGHNT and CDR2 YYREEE (reference sequence). The DNA for the CDR3 is TGTGCCAGCAGCTTCGGATTTACCGGGGCCCCGGGCGGGGAGCTGTTTTTT. Its translation: CASSFGFTGAPGGELFF.

The chain combines TRBV5-8 with TRBJ1-5; tentatively, D is TRBD1 (6 bases). CDR1 and CDR2 (germline): SGHTS, YDEGEE. There are 15 residues in the CDR3. Trimming pared 4 bases from V and 6 bases from J, leaving 17 bases between. Here the CDR3 reads CASSGGSGVGQPQHF. Here the CDR3 DNA reads TGTGCCAGCAGCGGAGGCTCAGGGGTAGGTCAGCCCCAGCATTTT.

As to this clone: One end of the junction is discordant with germline, which a read error may explain. The J gene is TRBJ2-3, the V gene TRBV6-6; 9 nucleotides align to TRBD1. This CDR3 spans 15 amino acids. The germline CDR1 and CDR2 sequences are MNHNY and SVGAGI (reference sequence). CDR3 coding DNA: TGTGCCAGCAGCACCCCCGGGACAGGGTCTTCTACGCGGGATTTT. Its protein is CASSTPGTGSSTRDF.

The gene calls are TRBV2 and TRBJ1-4; D might be TRBD1 (6 bases). From germline, CDR1 is SNHLY and CDR2 FYNNEI. The V end was cut by 5 bases, the J end by 3 bases, with 10 bases between. CDR3 length equals 14 residues. The CDR3 region is CASSLQGPNEKLFF. The CDR3 coding sequence is TGTGCCAGCAGTTTACAGGGTCCTAATGAAAAACTGTTTTTT.

The V call is TRBV9, the J call TRBJ2-3, with a weak D call TRBD1 (5 bases). Looked up from germline, CDR1 is SGDLS and CDR2 is YYNGEE. V lost 0 bases, J lost 0 bases, and 14 bases lay in between. There are 17 residues in the CDR3. CDR3 nucleotide sequence: TGTGCCAGCAGCGTAGGAAAGGGGAAGACTAGCACAGATACGCAGTATTTT. It is translated as CASSVGKGKTSTDTQYF.

This chain links TRBV2 with TRBJ2-5; 12 nucleotides agree with TRBD2. The CDR3 extends over 15 amino acids. J was trimmed by 2 bases and V by 5 bases; bases with no gene match: 3. Germline lookup yields CDR1 SNHLY and CDR2 FYNNEI. The CDR3: CASSQGLAGQETQYF. The CDR3 nucleotides read TGTGCCAGCAGTCAAGGACTAGCGGGGCAAGAGACCCAGTACTTC.

This chain uses TRBV7-8 with TRBJ2-3, with D possibly matching TRBD2 (6 bases). Germline V gene lookup returns CDR1 SGHVS and CDR2 FQNEAQ. V was clipped by 0 bases and J by 5 bases, with 9 bases between them. CDR3 length: 14 residues. The chain's CDR3 is CASSLAGAGDTQYF. The CDR3 DNA reads as TGTGCCAGCAGCTTAGCGGGAGCGGGAGATACGCAGTATTTT.